The 32 T cell receptor beta chains reported below all come from one sample, sequenced in a study of cytomegalovirus exposure and HLA in healthy donors. Use of 60 Vbeta and 13 Jbeta primers characterized the PCR. Produced via immunoSEQ multiplex PCR; TCRdb's table is partial and in-frame only. The profile covers around 220,000 clones, with 60% to 80% appearing a single time and around 1.8% taken by the ten largest. The sequenced sample consisted of PBMCs. Receptor source: a man aged 18 to 35 in good health and CMV-seronegative.

This chain joins TRBV4-2 and TRBJ2-7; D perhaps matches TRBD1 (6 bases). This CDR3 is 13 amino acids long. Germline values: CDR1 LGHNA, CDR2 YNFKEQ. V was cut by 4 bases and J by 5 bases, with 12 bases left in between. The CDR3 DNA reads TGTGCCAGCAGCCCTAGGGGGTACGACGAGCAGTACTTC. This sequence encodes CASSPRGYDEQYF.

The chain recombines TRBV27 with TRBJ2-7; 7 nucleotides line up with TRBD2. The CDR3 totals 15 residues. The germline CDR1 and CDR2 sequences are MNHEY and SMNVEV (reference sequence). With 0 bases clipped from V and 4 bases from J, the junction kept 6 bases outside the gene matches. CDR3 sequence reads: CASSLSMGGVYEQYF. As DNA, the CDR3 is TGTGCCAGCAGTTTATCGATGGGGGGGGTTTACGAGCAGTACTTC.

This chain connects TRBV9 to TRBJ1-4; possible D gene TRBD1, 5 bases. Looked up from germline, CDR1 is SGDLS and CDR2 is YYNGEE. The CDR3 loop spans 15 amino acids. V gave up 0 bases and J gave up 5 bases, with 11 bases separating them. The DNA of the CDR3 is TGTGCCAGCAGCGTAGAGGGGCTGAAAAATGAAAAACTGTTTTTT. Translating gives CASSVEGLKNEKLFF.

The sample holds a few counts of this clone. This chain links TRBV2 with TRBJ2-2, with a tentative D call TRBD1 (5 bases). The germline V gene has CDR1 SNHLY and CDR2 FYNNEI. V was cut by 3 bases and J by 6 bases, with 8 bases left in between. The CDR3 consists of 13 residues. The CDR3 region has the DNA TGTGCCAGCAGTGACAGGGCTGCCGGGGAGCTGTTTTTT. Its protein is CASSDRAAGELFF.

The chain is built from TRBV5-6 and TRBJ1-1, with 7 bases fitting TRBD1. V lost 2 bases and J lost 0; bases outside the gene matches: 1. Germline CDR1 reads SGHDT; CDR2 reads YYEEEE. The CDR3 has 14 residues. CDR3 in amino acids: CASSLGTVNTEAFF. DNA of the CDR3: TGTGCCAGCAGCTTAGGGACAGTGAACACTGAAGCTTTCTTT.

In its sample, this clone was seen a few times. The rearrangement uses TRBV2 and TRBJ2-3, with D uncertain. The CDR3 runs 14 residues. The V end was cut by 3 bases, the J end by 0 bases, with 7 bases between. CDR1 is SNHLY and CDR2 is FYNNEI in the germline V gene. The CDR3 loop is CASSDAVSTDTQYF. The CDR3 bases are TGTGCCAGCAGTGATGCGGTTAGCACAGATACGCAGTATTTT.

The V call is TRBV11-3, the J call TRBJ2-7; possible D gene TRBD2, 6 bases. The V gene lost 4 bases and the J gene lost 2 bases, with 18 bases spanning the gap. The length of the CDR3 is 16 residues. Germline assignment: CDR1 SGHNT and CDR2 YENEEA. The CDR3 loop is CASSSRGTLSPYEQYF. CDR3 coding DNA: TGTGCCAGCAGCTCCCGCGGGACCTTAAGCCCCTACGAGCAGTACTTC.

This clone showed up just a few times. The V and J genes are TRBV4-3 and TRBJ1-1; D call uncertain. Germline CDR1 is LGHNA and CDR2 is YSLEER. CDR3 size: 14 residues. V was shortened by 1 base and J by 2 bases, with 8 bases between the two germline ends. The CDR3 sequence: CASSQGGDNTEAFF. CDR3 bases: TGCGCCAGCAGCCAAGGGGGAGATAACACTGAAGCTTTCTTT.

The gene calls are TRBV5-1 and TRBJ2-7; 8 bases fit TRBD2. The J segment lost 2 bases and the V segment lost 4 bases, leaving 5 bases of the junction unmatched. Germline loops: CDR1 SGHRS, CDR2 YFSETQ. The CDR3 runs to 14 residues. The chain's CDR3 is CASSPGLGTYEQYF. CDR3 DNA sequence: TGCGCCAGCAGCCCGGGACTAGGGACCTACGAGCAGTACTTC. The whole variable domain, remainder taken from reference TRBV5-1 and TRBJ2-7, is KAGVTQTPRYLIKTRGQQVTLSCSPISGHRSVSWYQQTPGQGLQFLFEYFSETQRNKGNFPGRFSGRQFSNSRSEMNVSTLELGDSALYLCASSPGLGTYEQYFGPGTRLTVT.

The gene calls are TRBV7-9 and TRBJ1-6, with 7 positions matching TRBD1. V gave up 1 base and J gave up 6 bases; unmatched junction bases: 9. The V gene's germline CDR1 is SEHNR and CDR2 FQNEAQ (reference sequence). The CDR3 contains 17 residues. The CDR3 bases are TGTGCCAGCAGCTTAGGGGTCGGACAGGAGCTTAATTCACCCCTCCACTTT. This encodes CASSLGVGQELNSPLHF.

J is TRBJ2-7 and V is TRBV5-5; D is unresolved. CDR1 SGHKS and CDR2 YYEKEE come from the germline V gene (reference sequence). The CDR3 runs 14 residues. Trimming removed 0 bases at V and 3 bases at J, with 10 bases between. The CDR3 spells CASSLDSIGYEQYF. The DNA of the CDR3 is TGTGCCAGCAGCTTGGACAGTATTGGCTACGAGCAGTACTTC.

V is TRBV7-2 and J is TRBJ2-7, with 8 bases identical to TRBD2. The CDR3 sequence is 11 residues long. The V gene's germline CDR1 is SGHTA and CDR2 FQGNSA. CDR3 residues: CIFGRAYEQYF. DNA of the CDR3: TGTATATTCGGGAGGGCGTACGAGCAGTACTTC.

The chain employs TRBV14 and TRBJ2-7; 9 nucleotides agree with TRBD1. Germline V lookup: CDR1 SGHDN, CDR2 FVKESK. This CDR3 region has 15 residues. V lost 5 bases, J lost 3 bases, and 8 bases stayed unmatched. The CDR3 spells CASSGRGQGSYEQYF. The CDR3 DNA sequence: TGTGCCAGCAGCGGAAGAGGACAGGGGAGCTACGAGCAGTACTTC.

This clone turned up a few times. The chain links TRBV19 to TRBJ2-3; weak D call: TRBD1 (6 bases). The CDR3 is 14 residues long. Germline V gene data show CDR1 as LNHDA and CDR2 as SQIVND (reference sequence). V lost 0 bases, J lost 4 bases, and 8 bases lay in between. CDR3 nucleotides: TGTGCCAGTAGTATAGAGGGGGCTCCAGATACGCAGTATTTT. Its translation is CASSIEGAPDTQYF.

The rearrangement links TRBV2 to TRBJ2-7; tentative D call: TRBD2 (5 bases). V lost 11 bases and J 4 bases, leaving 6 bases between the germline ends. The CDR3 has 9 residues. The germline gives CDR1 SNHLY, CDR2 FYNNEI. The CDR3 DNA is TGTGCCCCGGGGTACGAGCAGTACTTC. The encoded protein is CAPGYEQYF.

The J gene is TRBJ2-5, the V gene TRBV9, with a possible D match to TRBD2 (5 bases). V was clipped by 3 bases and J by 5 bases, with 14 bases between them. Germline V gene sequence: CDR1 SGDLS, CDR2 YYNGEE. The CDR3 extends over 14 amino acids. The CDR3 loop reads CASSADPSGETQYF. In DNA, the CDR3 is TGTGCCAGCAGCGCGGACCCGTCGGGGGAGACCCAGTACTTC.

The V gene is TRBV7-9, the J gene TRBJ1-4; 7 nucleotides agree with TRBD1. This CDR3 contains 16 residues. Germline V gene sequence: CDR1 SEHNR, CDR2 FQNEAQ (reference sequence). V was clipped by 5 bases and J by 8 bases; unmatched bases: 14. In nucleotides, the CDR3 is TGTGCCAGCAGCGAAAGAGGGGGACAGCCTCTAGAAAAACTGTTTTTT. Its translation is CASSERGGQPLEKLFF.

This chain uses TRBV4-3 with TRBJ1-2, with D perhaps TRBD1 (5 bases). CDR1 and CDR2 (germline): LGHNA, YSLEER. V was trimmed by 4 bases and J by 4 bases, leaving 16 bases between them. This CDR3 is 15 amino acids long. The CDR3 region has the DNA TGCGCCAGCAGCCCTGGGGGGGACCCTAGCTATGGCTACACCTTC. It encodes CASSPGGDPSYGYTF.

The rearrangement uses TRBV19 and TRBJ2-7; D call uncertain. The ends were cut back, 3 bases at V and 6 bases at J, with 12 bases in the middle. Germline-derived CDR1 and CDR2 are LNHDA and SQIVND (reference sequence). The CDR3 is 13 residues long. The CDR3 nucleotides are TGTGCCAGTAGTATTGGGCGTTTCGCCGAGCAGTACTTC. It yields the protein CASSIGRFAEQYF.

The chain couples TRBV13 to TRBJ1-4; D is possibly TRBD1 (6 bases). Trimming removed 5 bases from V and 0 bases from J, with 16 bases in between. Germline V gene lookup returns CDR1 PRHDT and CDR2 FYEKMQ (reference sequence). The CDR3 contains 17 residues. The CDR3 loop reads CASSAKADRATNEKLFF. The CDR3 DNA sequence: TGTGCCAGCAGCGCAAAAGCGGACAGAGCAACTAATGAAAAACTGTTTTTT.

The chain is built from TRBV19 and TRBJ1-2; D is perhaps TRBD1 (5 bases). This CDR3 spans 10 amino acids. Deletions cut 9 bases from V and 8 bases from J, with 10 bases between. Germline loops: CDR1 LNHDA, CDR2 SQIVND (reference sequence). CDR3 DNA: TGTGCCAGCCGTGGGGGGGGCTACACCTTC. Translated: CASRGGGYTF.

The chain links TRBV4-1 to TRBJ2-5, with 7 bases fitting TRBD1. The DNA end lines up better with TRBJ2-7; the J call may be wrong. This CDR3 is 16 amino acids long. The V gene's germline CDR1 is MGHRA and CDR2 YSYEKL. CDR3 nucleotides: TGCGCCAGCAGCCATCCTTCGGGACAGTCCACCTACGAGCAGTACTTC. It is translated as CASSHPSGQSTYEQYF.

The chain couples TRBV18 to TRBJ1-1, with 8 bases matching TRBD1. Losses at the gene ends were 4 bases for V and 4 bases for J; bases not matched to a gene: 8. This CDR3 contains 15 residues. CDR1 is KGHSH and CDR2 is LQKENI in the germline V gene. CDR3 protein: CASSQGQVPGTEAFF. DNA for the CDR3: TGTGCCAGCTCACAGGGACAGGTTCCGGGCACTGAAGCTTTCTTT.

The rearrangement joins TRBV28 to TRBJ1-5; 7 bases are shared with TRBD1. Germline V lookup: CDR1 MDHEN, CDR2 SYDVKM. This CDR3 is 15 amino acids long. V lost 6 bases to trimming and J lost 2 bases; unmatched junction nucleotides: 7. Here the CDR3 reads CASSGGTEGNQPQHF. The DNA of the CDR3 is TGTGCCAGCAGCGGCGGGACAGAGGGCAATCAGCCCCAGCATTTT.

The chain combines TRBV6-5 with TRBJ1-1; 9 positions agree with TRBD1. J gave up 6 bases and V 6 bases, and 5 bases lay outside the gene matches. This CDR3 is 13 amino acids long. The germline CDR1 and CDR2 sequences are MNHEY and SVGAGI. In nucleotides, the CDR3 is TGTGCCAGCAGCCGGACAGGGGACGCTGAAGCTTTCTTT. Amino acids: CASSRTGDAEAFF.

This chain links TRBV7-2 with TRBJ2-7; possible D gene TRBD2, 6 bases. This CDR3 comprises 13 residues. The ends were cut back, 2 bases at V and 7 bases at J, with 12 bases in the middle. Per germline, CDR1 SGHTA and CDR2 FQGNSA. In DNA, the CDR3 is TGTGCCAGCAGCTTACCGGGAGCTGGAGAGCAGTACTTC. Translated, it gives CASSLPGAGEQYF. Supplemented by reference TRBV7-2 and TRBJ2-7, the full variable domain reads GAGVSQSPSNKVTEKGKDVELRCDPISGHTALYWYRQSLGQGLEFLIYFQGNSAPDKSGLPSDRFSAERTGGSVSTLTIQRTQQEDSAVYLCASSLPGAGEQYFGPGTRLTVT.

V gene TRBV28 combines with J gene TRBJ1-6; D gene ambiguous. This CDR3 contains 12 residues. Germline lookup yields CDR1 MDHEN and CDR2 SYDVKM. Trimming left V 3 bases short and J 8 bases short, with 5 bases between. The CDR3 nucleotides are TGTGCCAGCAGTTTGTTATATTCACCCCTCCACTTT. Translating it yields CASSLLYSPLHF.

This chain connects TRBV28 to TRBJ2-1; TRBD2 matches 12 bases. Germline lookup yields CDR1 MDHEN and CDR2 SYDVKM. V gave up 6 bases and J gave up 3 bases; unmatched junction bases: 6. CDR3 length: 16 amino acids. The chain's CDR3 is CASSSGLAGNYNEQFF. Here the CDR3 DNA reads TGTGCCAGCAGCTCCGGACTAGCGGGGAACTACAATGAGCAGTTCTTC.

The chain is built from TRBV10-1 and TRBJ2-1, with 9 bases fitting TRBD2. J lost 10 bases, V lost 4 bases, and 2 bases had no gene match. From germline, CDR1 is WNHNN and CDR2 SYGVQD (reference sequence). The CDR3 consists of 12 residues. The CDR3 loop is CASSAAGGEQFF. CDR3 in DNA: TGCGCCAGCAGTGCCGCGGGGGGGGAGCAGTTCTTC.

V and J are TRBV10-3 and TRBJ2-1, with D possibly TRBD1 on 6 matching bases. Germline loops: CDR1 ENHRY, CDR2 SYGVKD. The CDR3 has 10 amino acids. V dropped 7 bases and J dropped 8 bases, with 6 bases sitting between them. The chain's CDR3 is CAIKGDEQFF. CDR3 bases: TGTGCCATCAAGGGGGATGAGCAGTTCTTC.

V gene TRBV7-9 combines with J gene TRBJ2-7; TRBD2 matches at 13 bases. The germline V gene has CDR1 SEHNR and CDR2 FQNEAQ (reference sequence). The J segment lost 4 bases and the V segment lost 5 bases, leaving 8 bases of the junction unmatched. The length of the CDR3 is 16 residues. DNA of the CDR3: TGTGCCAGCAGCCCCGGACTAGCGGGGGCCTTATACGAGCAGTACTTC. Amino acid sequence: CASSPGLAGALYEQYF.

The rearrangement joins TRBV28 to TRBJ2-7; D might be TRBD1 (6 bases). The CDR3 is made up of 15 amino acids. Trimming shortened V by 2 bases and J by 0 bases, and 11 bases separated the two germline ends. The germline V gene has CDR1 MDHEN and CDR2 SYDVKM. CDR3 coding DNA: TGTGCCAGCAGTTTAGGGGGCGCGAGCTCCTACGAGCAGTACTTC. It encodes CASSLGGASSYEQYF.